The 18 T cell receptor beta chains below all came from one sample that was sequenced in a study of identical twins. TCRdb passed the 5' RACE reads through MiXCR, listing each CDR3 protein once. The table shows some 200,000 distinct CDR3 sequences, with around 8.1% occurring only once. The same data also contributed to another study, on yellow fever vaccine responses in identical twins.

The sequenced sample consisted of memory (CD45RO+) T cells sorted from blood. These receptors were taken from a young woman in good health.

This clonotype showed up many times. One end of the junction varies from germline; a read error may be responsible. The V call is TRBV12-3 or TRBV12-4, the J call TRBJ2-7, with 7 bases fitting TRBD1. The CDR3 consists of 13 residues. The CDR3 DNA reads as TGTGCCAGCAGTCCCTCCCCTCGGACAGGTCCCCACTTC. This codes for CASSPSPRTGPHF.

The chain employs TRBV18 and TRBJ2-1; D gene ambiguous. From germline, CDR1 is KGHSH and CDR2 LQKENI. This CDR3 spans 14 amino acids. Trimming shortened V by 0 bases and J by 6 bases, and 9 bases separated the two germline ends. CDR3 in DNA: TGTGCCAGCTCACCACCGTTCGTTATCAATGAGCAGTTCTTC. This codes for CASSPPFVINEQFF. The full variable domain, rest sourced from reference TRBV18 and TRBJ2-1, is NAGVMQNPRHLVRRRGQEARLRCSPMKGHSHVYWYRQLPEEGLKFMVYLQKENIIDESGMPKERFSAEFPKEGPSILRIQQVVRGDSAAYFCASSPPFVINEQFFGPGTRLTVL.

CDR3 residues: CASRTSTGATDTQYF. Written as DNA, the CDR3 is TGTGCCAGCAGAACCTCGACAGGGGCTACAGATACGCAGTATTTT. This chain links TRBV6-1 with TRBJ2-3, with TRBD1 matching 8 bases. Trimming took 6 bases from V and 3 from J; bases not matched to a gene: 8. CDR1 is MNHNS and CDR2 is SASEGT in the germline V gene. CDR3 size: 15 residues.

This clonotype was detected ten times or more. CDR3 sequence (DNA): TGCAGCGTTACAGAGACCGGGGAGCTGTTTTTT. Translating it yields CSVTETGELFF. The rearrangement links TRBV29-1 to TRBJ2-2; unclear D gene. CDR1 is SQVTM, CDR2 ANQGSEA, per germline. With 5 bases removed from V and 5 bases from J, the gap between germline ends came to 6 bases. This CDR3 comprises 11 residues.

The table lists this clonotype with many counts. The V and J genes are TRBV29-1 and TRBJ2-2; D possibly matches TRBD1 or TRBD2 (5 bases each). Germline CDR1 SQVTM, CDR2 ANQGSEA. The CDR3 covers 12 residues. The CDR3 bases are TGCACCGCCATGGTGGGGGCCGGGGAGCTGTTTTTT. It is translated as CTAMVGAGELFF.

The table lists this clonotype with many counts. The chain has TRBV7-9 and TRBJ2-3; 8 positions agree with TRBD1. The CDR3 sequence is 16 residues long. With 5 bases clipped from V and 3 bases from J, the junction kept 10 bases outside the gene matches. Germline assignment: CDR1 SEHNR and CDR2 FQNEAQ (reference sequence). The CDR3 region has the DNA TGTGCCAGCAGCCCTCGGACAGGGTATGGTACAGATACGCAGTATTTT. It is translated as CASSPRTGYGTDTQYF.

This clonotype was detected ten times or more. This rearrangement joins TRBV5-1 to TRBJ2-3, with TRBD2 matching over 9 bases. Germline V gene data show CDR1 as SGHRS and CDR2 as YFSETQ. V lost 5 bases to trimming and J lost 2 bases; unmatched junction nucleotides: 9. This CDR3 is 16 amino acids long. CDR3 bases: TGCGCCAGCAGTCAAAGCGGGGGGACCCTCACAGATACGCAGTATTTT. It translates to CASSQSGGTLTDTQYF.

The V and J genes are TRBV6-5 and TRBJ1-3, with 8 bases lining up with TRBD1. V gave up 4 bases and J gave up 3 bases; unmatched junction bases: 8. CDR1 MNHEY and CDR2 SVGAGI come from the germline V gene. CDR3 length: 16 amino acids. CDR3 nucleotides: TGTGCCAGCAGTTTGCACAGGGGGAATGGTGGAAACACCATATATTTT. Its translation is CASSLHRGNGGNTIYF.

Ten or more counts support this clonotype. The chain is built from TRBV5-5 and TRBJ2-3; tentatively, D is TRBD2 (6 bases). Trimming cost V 4 bases and J 7 bases, with 16 bases left between them. The CDR3 has 14 residues. Looked up from germline, CDR1 is SGHKS and CDR2 is YYEKEE (reference sequence). The CDR3 reads CASSPGLPPYTQYF. The CDR3 nucleotides are TGTGCCAGCAGCCCGGGACTGCCACCCTATACGCAGTATTTT.

This clonotype was picked up many times. This rearrangement joins TRBV7-8 to TRBJ1-6; 7 bases are shared with TRBD1. This CDR3 region has 16 residues. Germline loops: CDR1 SGHVS, CDR2 FQNEAQ. V dropped 3 bases and J dropped 4; count of bases not matched to a gene: 6. CDR3 sequence: CASSFRLGQYNSPLHF. CDR3 DNA: TGTGCCAGCAGCTTTAGGCTGGGACAGTATAATTCACCCCTCCACTTT.

This clonotype was detected many times. This chain links TRBV12-3 or TRBV12-4 with TRBJ2-2, with 11 bases fitting TRBD2. This CDR3 region has 16 residues. After removal of 5 bases from V and 4 bases from J, the junction contained 6 bases not matched to a gene. The CDR3 nucleotides read TGTGCCAGCAGTAGACCGGGACTAGCGGCCACCGGGGAGCTGTTTTTT. This encodes CASSRPGLAATGELFF.

This clonotype was observed at least ten times. The germline gene is not matched at one end of the junction; a read error may be the cause. The rearrangement uses TRBV11-2 and TRBJ2-3, with 8 bases that match TRBD1. CDR1 and CDR2 from the germline V gene are SGHAT and FQNNGV. This CDR3 has 13 residues. The CDR3 nucleotides read TGCGCCAGCAGCCTGGACAGGGAAGATACGCAGTATTTT. This translates into CASSLDREDTQYF. The full variable domain, rest sourced from reference TRBV11-2 and TRBJ2-3, is EAGVAQSPRYKIIEKRQSVAFWCNPISGHATLYWYQQILGQGPKLLIQFQNNGVVDDSQLPKDRFSAERLKGVDSTLKIQPAKLEDSAVYLCASSLDREDTQYFGPGTRLTVL.

The chain is built from TRBV7-8 and TRBJ2-5, with TRBD2 identical over 9 bases. The CDR3 has 17 amino acids. In germline, CDR1 is SGHVS, CDR2 FQNEAQ. V lost 1 base to trimming and J lost 0 bases; unmatched junction nucleotides: 6. CDR3 coding DNA: TGTGCCAGCAGCTTAGGGACCTCTAGCGGGAACCAAGAGACCCAGTACTTC. Translating it yields CASSLGTSSGNQETQYF.

The V and J genes are TRBV18 and TRBJ1-5; 9 bases match TRBD1. V shed 5 bases and J 5 bases; nucleotides not matched to a gene: 4. CDR3 length: 14 residues. The V gene's germline CDR1 is KGHSH and CDR2 LQKENI. The CDR3 here is CASSATGGDQPQHF. The CDR3 DNA is TGTGCCAGCTCAGCGACAGGGGGAGATCAGCCCCAGCATTTT.

This clonotype was seen at least ten times. The V gene is TRBV12-3 or TRBV12-4, the J gene TRBJ2-1; 7 bases align to TRBD2. J lost 4 bases, V lost 6 bases, and 12 bases had no gene match. CDR3 size: 16 residues. This CDR3 reads CASRNGAGVIYNEQFF. CDR3 nucleotides: TGTGCCAGCAGAAATGGCGCGGGAGTGATTTACAATGAGCAGTTCTTC.

At least ten counts were recorded for this clonotype. V gene TRBV4-2 combines with J gene TRBJ2-3; TRBD2 agrees at 15 bases. J was trimmed by 0 bases and V by 1 base; bases with no gene match: 2. The CDR3 has 18 residues. CDR1 and CDR2 from the germline V gene are LGHNA and YNFKEQ. CDR3 loop: CASSQGTSGRGSTDTQYF. DNA for the CDR3: TGTGCCAGCAGCCAAGGGACTAGCGGGAGGGGAAGCACAGATACGCAGTATTTT.

This clonotype has at least ten counts. The gene calls are TRBV12-3 or TRBV12-4 and TRBJ2-1, with 13 positions matching TRBD2. CDR3 length: 14 residues. The J segment lost 6 bases and the V segment lost 6 bases, leaving 2 bases of the junction unmatched. CDR3 in DNA: TGTGCCAGCAGCACTAGCGGGAGGGGCAATGAGCAGTTCTTC. This encodes CASSTSGRGNEQFF.

This clonotype was detected only a few times. This chain uses TRBV2 with TRBJ2-2; 9 nucleotides match TRBD2. Germline assignment: CDR1 SNHLY and CDR2 FYNNEI. The CDR3 is 15 residues long. The V segment lost 5 bases and the J segment 3 bases; nucleotides outside the gene matches: 4. The chain's CDR3 is CASSRSGGYTGELFF. In nucleotides, the CDR3 is TGTGCCAGCAGTAGGAGCGGGGGGTACACCGGGGAGCTGTTTTTT.